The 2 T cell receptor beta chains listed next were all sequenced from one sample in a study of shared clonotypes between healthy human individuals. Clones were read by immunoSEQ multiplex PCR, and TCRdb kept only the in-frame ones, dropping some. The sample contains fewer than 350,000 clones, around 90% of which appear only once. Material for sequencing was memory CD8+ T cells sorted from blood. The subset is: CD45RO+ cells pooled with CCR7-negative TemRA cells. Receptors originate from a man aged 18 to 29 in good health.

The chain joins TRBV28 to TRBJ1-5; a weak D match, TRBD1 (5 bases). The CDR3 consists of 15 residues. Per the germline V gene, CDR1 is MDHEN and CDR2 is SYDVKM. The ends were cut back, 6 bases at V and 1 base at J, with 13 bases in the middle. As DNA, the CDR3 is TGTGCCAGCAGCACCCTGGCAGGGAGCAATCAGCCCCAGCATTTT. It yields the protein CASSTLAGSNQPQHF. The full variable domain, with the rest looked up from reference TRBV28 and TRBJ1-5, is DVKVTQSSRYLVKRTGEKVFLECVQDMDHENMFWYRQDPGLGLRLIYFSYDVKMKEKGDIPEGYSVSREKKERFSLILESASTNQTSMYLCASSTLAGSNQPQHFGDGTRLSIL.

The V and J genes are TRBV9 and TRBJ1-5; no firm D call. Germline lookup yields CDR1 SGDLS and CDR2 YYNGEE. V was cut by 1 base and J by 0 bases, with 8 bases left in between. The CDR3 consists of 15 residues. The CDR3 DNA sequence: TGTGCCAGCAGCGTATTCAGCGATAGCAATCAGCCCCAGCATTTT. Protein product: CASSVFSDSNQPQHF.